Below, 20 T cell receptor beta chains from the same sample are listed, as sequenced in a study. Sequencing was performed with immunoSEQ multiplex PCR; in TCRdb, only in-frame clones are kept and a portion is missing. The table has approximately 50,000 clones, 90% to 95% seen once. Material: PBMCs. Receptor source: a man aged 40-55 years with rheumatoid arthritis.

The rearrangement uses TRBV14 and TRBJ1-6; 7 bases agree with TRBD1. This CDR3 has 14 amino acids. J was trimmed by 6 bases and V by 4 bases; bases with no gene match: 3. Germline lookup yields CDR1 SGHDN and CDR2 FVKESK. CDR3 in amino acids: CASSRDRLNSPLHF. CDR3 coding DNA: TGTGCCAGCAGCCGGGACAGACTTAATTCACCCCTCCACTTT.

The gene calls are TRBV4-1 and TRBJ2-3, with 10 bases that match TRBD2. The CDR3 covers 15 residues. V was pared by 5 bases and J by 7 bases, with 9 bases of the junction left unmatched. Germline lookup yields CDR1 MGHRA and CDR2 YSYEKL. CDR3 residues: CASSIPAGGPNTQYF. The CDR3 bases are TGCGCCAGCAGCATACCAGCGGGGGGGCCAAATACGCAGTATTTT.

The chain combines TRBV12-3 or TRBV12-4 with TRBJ1-1; D unclear. Trimming shortened V by 7 bases and J by 0 bases, and 6 bases separated the two germline ends. The CDR3 consists of 12 residues. The CDR3 nucleotides read TGTGCCAGCATCTCAATGAACACTGAAGCTTTCTTT. It yields the protein CASISMNTEAFF.

The chain carries TRBV4-2 and TRBJ2-7; the D gene is possibly TRBD1 (5 bases). The CDR3 runs to 16 residues. Germline V gene lookup returns CDR1 LGHNA and CDR2 YNFKEQ. Trimming removed 4 bases at V and 6 bases at J, with 22 bases between. This chain's CDR3 is CASSPDNQGRVVEQYF. In DNA form, the CDR3 reads TGTGCCAGCAGCCCGGATAATCAGGGAAGGGTAGTCGAGCAGTACTTC.

The V and J genes are TRBV6-6 and TRBJ1-1; 8 bases are a match to TRBD1. Germline V gene data show CDR1 as MNHNY and CDR2 as SVGAGI (reference sequence). The CDR3 is 16 residues long. Trimming cost V 6 bases and J 5 bases; bases outside gene matches: 14. The CDR3 bases are TGTGCCAGCAGCTGGGGACCAGGGGGCGCGGGGACTGAAGCTTTCTTT. It codes for CASSWGPGGAGTEAFF.

The V and J genes are TRBV18 and TRBJ1-4; no clear D. Looked up from germline, CDR1 is KGHSH and CDR2 is LQKENI. This CDR3 contains 13 residues. Trimming removed 1 base from V and 4 bases from J, with 4 bases in between. The CDR3 reads CASSPLVNEKLFF. As DNA, the CDR3 is TGTGCCAGCTCACCACTGGTTAATGAAAAACTGTTTTTT. Together with reference TRBV18 and TRBJ1-4, the CDR3 gives the full variable domain: NAGVMQNPRHLVRRRGQEARLRCSPMKGHSHVYWYRQLPEEGLKFMVYLQKENIIDESGMPKERFSAEFPKEGPSILRIQQVVRGDSAAYFCASSPLVNEKLFFGSGTQLSVL.

The chain has TRBV28 and TRBJ2-7; no definite D call. Deletions cut 6 bases from V and 4 bases from J, with 10 bases between. The length of the CDR3 is 12 residues. CDR1 and CDR2 (germline): MDHEN, SYDVKM. CDR3 region: CASRGSQYEQYF. CDR3 nucleotide sequence: TGTGCCAGCAGGGGTTCTCAGTACGAGCAGTACTTC.

This chain connects TRBV3-1 (or the pseudogene TRBV3-2) to TRBJ2-4; the match to TRBD1 covers 7 bases. The ends lost 5 bases at V and 0 bases at J; junction bases unmatched: 7. Germline V gene sequence: CDR1 LGHDT, CDR2 YNNKEL (reference sequence). CDR3 length: 16 residues. The CDR3 protein is CASSSGGIVAKNIQYF. DNA of the CDR3: TGTGCCAGCAGCTCAGGGGGTATAGTAGCCAAAAACATTCAGTACTTC.

J is TRBJ1-1 and V is TRBV3-1 (or the pseudogene TRBV3-2); unclear D gene. V shed 1 base and J shed 0 bases, with 9 bases lying between them. This CDR3 is built from 15 residues. Germline CDR1 is LGHDT and CDR2 is YNNKEL (reference sequence). The chain's CDR3 is CASSQARTLNTEAFF. The CDR3 DNA is TGTGCCAGCAGCCAAGCGCGGACCCTGAACACTGAAGCTTTCTTT.

The chain joins TRBV6-6 to TRBJ1-2, with no clear D. The germline V gene encodes CDR1 MNHNY and CDR2 SVGAGI (reference sequence). The CDR3 length is 14 residues. Trimming removed 0 bases from V and 3 bases from J, with 8 bases in between. CDR3 loop: CASSYSHTDYGYTF. In DNA form, the CDR3 reads TGTGCCAGCAGTTACTCGCACACCGACTATGGCTACACCTTC.

This chain links TRBV11-1 with TRBJ2-2, with no clear D. Germline CDR1 SGHAT, CDR2 FQDESV (reference sequence). Trimming took off 3 bases at V and 9 bases at J, with 11 bases between the two ends. The CDR3 length is 13 residues. The CDR3 bases are TGTGCCAGCAGCTTCTCCCCGTCTAGGGAGCTGTTTTTT. This encodes CASSFSPSRELFF. The entire variable domain, with the rest obtained from reference TRBV11-1 and TRBJ2-2, is as follows: EAEVAQSPRYKITEKSQAVAFWCDPISGHATLYWYRQILGQGPELLVQFQDESVVDDSQLPKDRFSAERLKGVDSTLKIQPAELGDSAMYLCASSFSPSRELFFGEGSRLTVL.

V usage is TRBV5-1 and J usage is TRBJ2-5; 7 nucleotides line up with TRBD2. V was clipped by 2 bases and J by 2 bases; unmatched bases: 6. This CDR3 is 15 amino acids long. Germline V gene data show CDR1 as SGHRS and CDR2 as YFSETQ. The CDR3 loop reads CASSLRLAAQETQYF. CDR3 DNA: TGCGCCAGCAGCTTACGACTAGCAGCACAAGAGACCCAGTACTTC.

J is TRBJ2-7 and V is TRBV18; 7 bases match TRBD1. After removal of 4 bases from V and 8 bases from J, the junction contained 11 bases not matched to a gene. Germline assignment: CDR1 KGHSH and CDR2 LQKENI. This CDR3 is built from 14 residues. The CDR3 region has the DNA TGTGCCAGCTCACACGGGACAGACCTACGCAAGCAGTACTTC. Encoded protein: CASSHGTDLRKQYF.

The chain is built from TRBV6-5 and TRBJ1-1, with D possibly TRBD1 on 5 matching bases. The germline gives CDR1 MNHEY, CDR2 SVGAGI. V dropped 0 bases and J dropped 5 bases, with 10 bases sitting between them. The CDR3 is made up of 14 amino acids. The CDR3 region is CASSYSDGGTEAFF. For the CDR3, the DNA is TGTGCCAGCAGTTACTCTGACGGGGGAACTGAAGCTTTCTTT.

This sequence joins TRBV5-1 and TRBJ1-1; D unclear. The CDR3 totals 11 residues. The V gene's germline CDR1 is SGHRS and CDR2 YFSETQ. The V end was cut by 7 bases, the J end by 0 bases, with 4 bases between. The CDR3 bases are TGCGCCAGCGGTATGAACACTGAAGCTTTCTTT. It codes for CASGMNTEAFF.

V and J are TRBV12-3 or TRBV12-4 and TRBJ1-2, with D uncertain. Trimming took 2 bases from V and 3 from J, leaving 4 bases between them. The CDR3 length is 12 residues. The CDR3 nucleotides are TGTGCCAGCAGTTTACAAGACTATGGCTACACCTTC. This sequence encodes CASSLQDYGYTF.

J is TRBJ2-3 and V is TRBV6-2 or TRBV6-3; no definite D call. The germline CDR1 and CDR2 sequences are MNHEY and SVGEGT. V was shortened by 2 bases and J by 3 bases, with 9 bases between the two germline ends. There are 14 residues in the CDR3. CDR3 protein: CASSYVEQTDTQYF. CDR3 nucleotide sequence: TGTGCCAGCAGTTACGTGGAACAAACAGATACGCAGTATTTT.

This chain uses TRBV7-9 with TRBJ1-5; D is uncertain. The CDR3 is 14 amino acids. Germline V gene sequence: CDR1 SEHNR, CDR2 FQNEAQ (reference sequence). V was shortened by 1 base and J by 2 bases, with 6 bases between the two germline ends. CDR3 coding DNA: TGTGCCAGCAGCTTAGGAGGTGGCAATCAGCCCCAGCATTTT. Protein sequence: CASSLGGGNQPQHF.

This clone was seen just once. This chain links TRBV6-5 with TRBJ1-3, with TRBD1 as a possible D gene (5 bases). Germline V gene sequence: CDR1 MNHEY, CDR2 SVGAGI. The CDR3 is made up of 12 amino acids. CDR3 in DNA: TGTGCTATAGGGGTCTCTGGAAACACCATATATTTT. This gives the protein CAIGVSGNTIYF.

V is TRBV25-1 and J is TRBJ2-3, with TRBD2 matching 10 bases. The CDR3 sequence is 18 residues long. V lost 0 bases and J lost 0; bases outside the gene matches: 6. From germline, CDR1 is MGHDK and CDR2 SYGVNS. The CDR3 here is CASSEYSTSGISTDTQYF. CDR3 sequence (DNA): TGTGCCAGCAGTGAATATTCTACTAGCGGGATTAGCACAGATACGCAGTATTTT.